The TCR beta chain described here comes from a study of shared clonotypes between healthy human individuals. When replicate PCRs were run on sorted subsets, they used roughly 0.2 ug DNA, some 29,000 T cell genomes. Repertoires were generated with immunoSEQ multiplex PCR, while TCRdb's copy carries only in-frame clones and drops some. The sample lists approximately 1,500,000 clones; roughly 98% were seen once. This clone was seen just once. The receptor comes from a man aged 25-45 years in good health. The sequenced material came from naive CD4+ T cells sorted from blood. The sample's subset: CD45RA+ positively selected.

CDR3 DNA sequence: TGCGCCAGCAGCGGGACTAGTTTTGATGAGCAGTTCTTC. The encoded protein is CASSGTSFDEQFF. The chain is built from TRBV5-1 and TRBJ2-1, with 8 bases lining up with TRBD2. This CDR3 spans 13 amino acids. With 4 bases clipped from V and 8 bases from J, the junction kept 5 bases outside the gene matches. In germline, CDR1 is SGHRS, CDR2 YFSETQ. Drawing the rest from reference TRBV5-1 and TRBJ2-1, the complete variable domain is KAGVTQTPRYLIKTRGQQVTLSCSPISGHRSVSWYQQTPGQGLQFLFEYFSETQRNKGNFPGRFSGRQFSNSRSEMNVSTLELGDSALYLCASSGTSFDEQFFGPGTRLTVL.